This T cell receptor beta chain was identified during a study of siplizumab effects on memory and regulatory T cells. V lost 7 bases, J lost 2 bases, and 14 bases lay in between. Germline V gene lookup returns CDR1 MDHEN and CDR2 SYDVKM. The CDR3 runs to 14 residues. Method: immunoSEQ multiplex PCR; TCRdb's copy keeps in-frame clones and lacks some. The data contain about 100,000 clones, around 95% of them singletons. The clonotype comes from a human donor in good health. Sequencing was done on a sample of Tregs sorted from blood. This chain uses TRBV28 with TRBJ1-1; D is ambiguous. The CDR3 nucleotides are TGTGCCAGCACCATTATAAGGCGTAACACTGAAGCTTTCTTT. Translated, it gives CASTIIRRNTEAFF.